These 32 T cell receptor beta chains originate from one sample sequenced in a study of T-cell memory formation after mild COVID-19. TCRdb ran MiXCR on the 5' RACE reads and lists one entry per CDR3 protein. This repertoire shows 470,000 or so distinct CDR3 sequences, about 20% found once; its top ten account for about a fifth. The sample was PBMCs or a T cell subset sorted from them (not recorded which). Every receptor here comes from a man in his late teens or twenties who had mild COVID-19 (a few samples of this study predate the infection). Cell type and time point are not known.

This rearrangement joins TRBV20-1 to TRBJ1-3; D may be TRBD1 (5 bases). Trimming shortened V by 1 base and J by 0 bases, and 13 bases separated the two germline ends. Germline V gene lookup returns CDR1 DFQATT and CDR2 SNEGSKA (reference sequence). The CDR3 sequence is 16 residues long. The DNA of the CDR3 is TGCAGTGCTAGAGGACCGACAGCGTACTCTGGAAACACCATATATTTT. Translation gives CSARGPTAYSGNTIYF.

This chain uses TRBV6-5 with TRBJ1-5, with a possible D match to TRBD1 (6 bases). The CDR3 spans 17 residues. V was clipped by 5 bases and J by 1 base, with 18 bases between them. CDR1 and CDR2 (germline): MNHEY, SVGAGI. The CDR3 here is CASSQNPQGMSNQPQHF. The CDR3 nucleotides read TGTGCCAGCAGTCAAAACCCACAGGGTATGAGCAATCAGCCCCAGCATTTT.

Here the CDR3 reads CASSQGLAGWDTQYF. The DNA for the CDR3 is TGCGCCAGCAGCCAGGGACTAGCGGGGTGGGATACGCAGTATTTT. This rearrangement joins TRBV4-1 to TRBJ2-3; 13 bases fit TRBD2. CDR1 and CDR2 (germline): MGHRA, YSYEKL. The V gene end was trimmed by 3 bases and the J gene end by 6 bases; junction bases not matched to a gene: 3. CDR3 size: 15 residues.

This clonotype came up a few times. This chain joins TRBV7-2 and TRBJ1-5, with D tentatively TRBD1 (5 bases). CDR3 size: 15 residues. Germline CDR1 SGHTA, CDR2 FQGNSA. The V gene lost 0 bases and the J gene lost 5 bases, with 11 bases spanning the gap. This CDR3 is CASSLAQGLYQPQHF. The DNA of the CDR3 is TGTGCCAGCAGCTTAGCGCAGGGTCTCTATCAGCCCCAGCATTTT. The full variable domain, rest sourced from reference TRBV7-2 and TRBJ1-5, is GAGVSQSPSNKVTEKGKDVELRCDPISGHTALYWYRQSLGQGLEFLIYFQGNSAPDKSGLPSDRFSAERTGGSVSTLTIQRTQQEDSAVYLCASSLAQGLYQPQHFGDGTRLSIL.

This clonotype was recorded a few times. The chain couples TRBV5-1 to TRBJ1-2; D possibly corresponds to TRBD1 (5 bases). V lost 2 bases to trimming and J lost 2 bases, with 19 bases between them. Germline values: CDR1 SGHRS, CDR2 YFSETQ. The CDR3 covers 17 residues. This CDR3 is CASSLTPDTGRNYGYTF. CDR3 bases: TGCGCCAGCAGCTTAACCCCGGACACGGGTCGCAACTATGGCTACACCTTC.

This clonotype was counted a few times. The CDR3 reads CASRGQADNEQFF. The CDR3 DNA sequence: TGTGCCAGCAGGGGACAGGCGGACAATGAGCAGTTCTTC. The chain recombines TRBV12-3 or TRBV12-4 with TRBJ2-1, with 8 bases identical to TRBD1. J lost 5 bases, V lost 6 bases, and 3 bases had no gene match. There are 13 residues in the CDR3.

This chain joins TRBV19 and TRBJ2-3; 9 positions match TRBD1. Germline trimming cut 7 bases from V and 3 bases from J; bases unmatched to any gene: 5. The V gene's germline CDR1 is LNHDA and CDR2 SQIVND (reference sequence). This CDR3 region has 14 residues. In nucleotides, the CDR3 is TGTGCCAGTACTAACAGGGGGCAGACAGATACGCAGTATTTT. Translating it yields CASTNRGQTDTQYF. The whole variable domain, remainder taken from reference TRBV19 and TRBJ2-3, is DGGITQSPKYLFRKEGQNVTLSCEQNLNHDAMYWYRQDPGQGLRLIYYSQIVNDFQKGDIAEGYSVSREKKESFPLTVTSAQKNPTAFYLCASTNRGQTDTQYFGPGTRLTVL.

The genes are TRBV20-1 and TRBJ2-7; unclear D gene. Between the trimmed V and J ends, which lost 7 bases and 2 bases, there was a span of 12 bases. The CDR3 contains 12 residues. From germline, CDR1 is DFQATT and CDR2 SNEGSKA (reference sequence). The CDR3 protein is CSVSPGAYEQYF. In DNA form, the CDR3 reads TGCAGTGTAAGTCCAGGAGCCTACGAGCAGTACTTC.

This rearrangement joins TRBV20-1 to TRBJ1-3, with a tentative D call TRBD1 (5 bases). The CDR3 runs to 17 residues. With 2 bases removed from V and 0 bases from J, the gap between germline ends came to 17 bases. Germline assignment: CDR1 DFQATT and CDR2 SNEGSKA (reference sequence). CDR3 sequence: CSARTLDPGTSGNTIYF. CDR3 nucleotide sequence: TGCAGTGCTAGAACTTTGGACCCGGGGACCTCTGGAAACACCATATATTTT.

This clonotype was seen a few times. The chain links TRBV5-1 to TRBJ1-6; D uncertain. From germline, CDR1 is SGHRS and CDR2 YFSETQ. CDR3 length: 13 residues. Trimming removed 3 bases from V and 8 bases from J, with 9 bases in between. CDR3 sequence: CASSSDGDSPLHF. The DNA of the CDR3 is TGCGCCAGCAGCTCGGACGGCGATTCACCCCTCCACTTT.

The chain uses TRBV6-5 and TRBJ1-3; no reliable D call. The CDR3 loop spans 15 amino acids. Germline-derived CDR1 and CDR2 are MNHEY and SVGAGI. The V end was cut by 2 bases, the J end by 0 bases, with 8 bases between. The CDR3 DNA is TGTGCCAGCAGTTACATGGGCTTCTCTGGAAACACCATATATTTT. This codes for CASSYMGFSGNTIYF.

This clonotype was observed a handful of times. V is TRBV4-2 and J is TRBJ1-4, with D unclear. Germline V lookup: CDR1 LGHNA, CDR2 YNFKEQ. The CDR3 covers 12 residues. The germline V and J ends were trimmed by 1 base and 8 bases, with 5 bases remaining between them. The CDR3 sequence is CASSQAGEKLFF. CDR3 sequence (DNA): TGTGCCAGCAGCCAAGCGGGGGAAAAACTGTTTTTT.

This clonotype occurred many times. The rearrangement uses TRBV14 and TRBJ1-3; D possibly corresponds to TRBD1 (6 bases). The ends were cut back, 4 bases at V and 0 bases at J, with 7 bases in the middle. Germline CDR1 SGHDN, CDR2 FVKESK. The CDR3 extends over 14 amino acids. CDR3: CASSLTGSGNTIYF. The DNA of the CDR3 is TGTGCCAGCAGCCTGACAGGCTCTGGAAACACCATATATTTT.

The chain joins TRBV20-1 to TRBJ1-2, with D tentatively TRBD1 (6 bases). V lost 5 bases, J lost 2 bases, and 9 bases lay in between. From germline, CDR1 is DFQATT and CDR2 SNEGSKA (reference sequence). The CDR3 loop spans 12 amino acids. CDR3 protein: CSALDRNYGYTF. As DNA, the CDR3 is TGCAGTGCTCTCGACAGGAACTATGGCTACACCTTC.

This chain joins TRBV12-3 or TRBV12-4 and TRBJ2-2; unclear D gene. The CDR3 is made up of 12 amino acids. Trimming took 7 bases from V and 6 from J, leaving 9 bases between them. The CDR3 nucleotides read TGTGCCAGCATGCGGTCGGCCGGGGAGCTGTTTTTT. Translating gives CASMRSAGELFF.

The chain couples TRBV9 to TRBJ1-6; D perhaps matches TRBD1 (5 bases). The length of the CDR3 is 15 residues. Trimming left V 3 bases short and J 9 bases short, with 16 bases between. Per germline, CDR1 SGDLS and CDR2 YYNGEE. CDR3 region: CASSAEGLGSSPLHF. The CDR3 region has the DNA TGTGCCAGCAGCGCGGAGGGGCTCGGTAGTTCACCCCTCCACTTT.

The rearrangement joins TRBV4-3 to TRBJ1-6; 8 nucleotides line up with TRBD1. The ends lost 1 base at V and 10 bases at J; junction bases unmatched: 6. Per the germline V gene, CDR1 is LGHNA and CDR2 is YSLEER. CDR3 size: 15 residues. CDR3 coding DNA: TGCGCCAGCAGCCAAGGGCAGGGGGCTAGGTCACCCCTCCACTTT. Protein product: CASSQGQGARSPLHF.

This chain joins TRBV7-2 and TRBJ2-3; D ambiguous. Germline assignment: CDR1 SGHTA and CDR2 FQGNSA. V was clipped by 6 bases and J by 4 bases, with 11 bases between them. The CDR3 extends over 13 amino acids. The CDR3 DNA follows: TGTGCCAGCAGTGTAAGGGCTGCAGATACGCAGTATTTT. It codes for CASSVRAADTQYF.

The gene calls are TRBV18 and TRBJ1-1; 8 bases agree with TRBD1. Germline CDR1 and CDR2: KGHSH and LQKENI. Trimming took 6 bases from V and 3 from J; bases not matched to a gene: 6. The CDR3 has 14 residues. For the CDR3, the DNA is TGTGCCAGCTCCGCACAGGGGGTTGACACTGAAGCTTTCTTT. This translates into CASSAQGVDTEAFF. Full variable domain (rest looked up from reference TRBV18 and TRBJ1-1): NAGVMQNPRHLVRRRGQEARLRCSPMKGHSHVYWYRQLPEEGLKFMVYLQKENIIDESGMPKERFSAEFPKEGPSILRIQQVVRGDSAAYFCASSAQGVDTEAFFGQGTRLTVV.

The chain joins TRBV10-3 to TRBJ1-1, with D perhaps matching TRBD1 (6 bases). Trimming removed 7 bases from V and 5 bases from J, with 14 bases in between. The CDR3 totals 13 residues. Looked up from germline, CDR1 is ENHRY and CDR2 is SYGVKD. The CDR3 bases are TGTGCCATCACACCGGGGGCGCAAACTGAAGCTTTCTTT. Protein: CAITPGAQTEAFF.

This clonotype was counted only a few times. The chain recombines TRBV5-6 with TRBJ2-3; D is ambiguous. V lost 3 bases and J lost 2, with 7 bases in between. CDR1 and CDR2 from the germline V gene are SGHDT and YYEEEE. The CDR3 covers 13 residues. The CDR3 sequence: CASSSLVTDTQYF. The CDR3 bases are TGTGCCAGCAGCTCTCTAGTCACAGATACGCAGTATTTT. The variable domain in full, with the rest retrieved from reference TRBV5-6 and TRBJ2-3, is DAGVTQSPTHLIKTRGQQVTLRCSPKSGHDTVSWYQQALGQGPQFIFQYYEEEERQRGNFPDRFSGHQFPNYSSELNVNALLLGDSALYLCASSSLVTDTQYFGPGTRLTVL.

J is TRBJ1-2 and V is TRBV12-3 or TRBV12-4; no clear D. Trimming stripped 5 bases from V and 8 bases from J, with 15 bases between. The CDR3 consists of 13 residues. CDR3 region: CASSPTQLGGYTF. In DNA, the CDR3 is TGTGCCAGCAGTCCCACTCAACTAGGCGGCTACACCTTC.

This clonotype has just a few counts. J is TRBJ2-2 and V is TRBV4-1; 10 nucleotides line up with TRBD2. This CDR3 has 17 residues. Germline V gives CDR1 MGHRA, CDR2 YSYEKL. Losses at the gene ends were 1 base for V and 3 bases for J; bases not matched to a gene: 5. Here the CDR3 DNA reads TGCGCCAGCAGCCAAGTCCTAGCGGGGGCGCACACCGGGGAGCTGTTTTTT. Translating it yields CASSQVLAGAHTGELFF.

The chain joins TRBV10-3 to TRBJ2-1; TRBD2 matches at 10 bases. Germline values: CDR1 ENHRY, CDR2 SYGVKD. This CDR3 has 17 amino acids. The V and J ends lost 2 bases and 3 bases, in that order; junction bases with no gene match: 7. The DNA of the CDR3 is TGTGCCATCAGTGAGATGGCTAGCGGGGGTTACTACAATGAGCAGTTCTTC. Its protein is CAISEMASGGYYNEQFF.

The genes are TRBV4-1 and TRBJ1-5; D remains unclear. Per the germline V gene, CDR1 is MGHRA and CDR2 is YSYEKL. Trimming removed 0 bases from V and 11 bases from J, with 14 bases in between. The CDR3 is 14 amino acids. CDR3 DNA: TGCGCCAGCAGCCAAGAGGAGGGAGGGAGGGCCCAGCATTTT. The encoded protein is CASSQEEGGRAQHF.

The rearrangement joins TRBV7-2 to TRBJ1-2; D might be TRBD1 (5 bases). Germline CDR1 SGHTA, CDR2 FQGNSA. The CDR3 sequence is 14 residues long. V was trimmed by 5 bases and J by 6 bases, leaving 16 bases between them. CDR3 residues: CASSAHQGRDGYTF. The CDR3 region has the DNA TGTGCCAGCAGCGCCCACCAGGGTAGAGATGGCTACACCTTC.

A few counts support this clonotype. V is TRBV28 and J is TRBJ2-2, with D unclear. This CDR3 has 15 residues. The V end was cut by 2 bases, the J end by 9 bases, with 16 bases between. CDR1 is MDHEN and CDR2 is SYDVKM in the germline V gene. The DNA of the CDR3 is TGTGCCAGCAGTTTAAGTGGTAGGCCACCCAGGGAGCTGTTTTTT. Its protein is CASSLSGRPPRELFF.

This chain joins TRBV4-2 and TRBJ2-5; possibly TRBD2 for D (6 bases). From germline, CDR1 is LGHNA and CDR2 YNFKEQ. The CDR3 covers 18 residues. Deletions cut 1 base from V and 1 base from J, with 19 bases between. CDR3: CASSQGVNPSAGQETQYF. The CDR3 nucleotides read TGTGCCAGCAGCCAAGGGGTCAATCCTAGCGCGGGCCAAGAGACCCAGTACTTC.

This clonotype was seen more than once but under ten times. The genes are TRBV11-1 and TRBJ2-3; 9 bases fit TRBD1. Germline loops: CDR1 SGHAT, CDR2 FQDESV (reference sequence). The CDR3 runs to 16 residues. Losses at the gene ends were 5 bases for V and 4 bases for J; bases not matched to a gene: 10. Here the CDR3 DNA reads TGTGCCAGCAGCCCGCGGGACAGGGAACGTGCAGATACGCAGTATTTT. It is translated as CASSPRDRERADTQYF.

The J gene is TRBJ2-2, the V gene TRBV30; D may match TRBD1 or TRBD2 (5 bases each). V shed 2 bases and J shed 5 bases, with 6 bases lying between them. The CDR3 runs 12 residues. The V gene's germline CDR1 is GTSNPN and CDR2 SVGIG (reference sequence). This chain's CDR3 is CAWSWGTGELFF. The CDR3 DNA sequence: TGTGCCTGGAGTTGGGGGACCGGGGAGCTGTTTTTT.

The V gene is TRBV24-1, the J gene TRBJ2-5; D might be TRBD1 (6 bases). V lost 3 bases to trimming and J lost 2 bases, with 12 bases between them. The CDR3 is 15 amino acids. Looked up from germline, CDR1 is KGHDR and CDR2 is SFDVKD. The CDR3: CATSDLTGSQETQYF. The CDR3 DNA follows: TGTGCCACCAGTGATCTCACAGGGAGTCAAGAGACCCAGTACTTC.

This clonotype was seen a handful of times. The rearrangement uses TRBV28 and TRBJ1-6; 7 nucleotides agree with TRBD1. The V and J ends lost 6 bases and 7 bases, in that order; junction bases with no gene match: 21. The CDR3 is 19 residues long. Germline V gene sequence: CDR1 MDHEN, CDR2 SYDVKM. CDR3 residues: CASRRTTGAPKRGNSPLHF. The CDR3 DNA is TGTGCCAGCAGGAGGACCACAGGGGCCCCGAAACGCGGGAATTCACCCCTCCACTTT.